These 27 T cell receptor beta chains originate from one sample sequenced in a study of cytomegalovirus exposure and HLA in healthy donors. Vbeta (60) and Jbeta (13) primers were used in the PCR. Libraries were prepared by immunoSEQ multiplex PCR; TCRdb keeps only in-frame clonotypes and omits some of them. The sample gives some 140,000 clones, about 84% of which show up once; over 5% is in the top ten. Material: PBMCs. The origin of the receptors is a woman aged 40 to 49 in good health and CMV-seropositive.

The chain joins TRBV7-7 to TRBJ2-5; TRBD2 agrees at 9 bases. The germline gives CDR1 SSHAT, CDR2 FNYEAQ (reference sequence). The V gene end was trimmed by 5 bases and the J gene end by 5 bases; junction bases not matched to a gene: 18. CDR3 length: 18 amino acids. The CDR3 nucleotides read TGTGCCAGCAGCCCTCGCCTGCTGACTAGCGGCCCTGAGGAGACCCAGTACTTC. Translating gives CASSPRLLTSGPEETQYF.

The chain has TRBV6-6 and TRBJ2-2, with TRBD1 as a possible D gene (5 bases). Trimming stripped 6 bases from V and 6 bases from J, with 11 bases between. CDR1 MNHNY and CDR2 SVGAGI come from the germline V gene (reference sequence). The CDR3 has 13 amino acids. The CDR3: CASSPPGPGELFF. CDR3 DNA: TGTGCCAGCAGCCCTCCAGGGCCCGGGGAGCTGTTTTTT.

The V gene is TRBV6-4, the J gene TRBJ2-1; 10 bases line up with TRBD2. There are 18 residues in the CDR3. Germline V gene sequence: CDR1 MRHNA, CDR2 SNTAGT. Trimming cost V 1 base and J 5 bases; bases outside gene matches: 11. The CDR3 nucleotides read TGTGCCAGCAGTGACTGGATGAGGACTAGCGGATGGAACAATGAGCAGTTCTTC. Translation gives CASSDWMRTSGWNNEQFF.

J is TRBJ2-2 and V is TRBV2; 14 bases line up with TRBD2. Germline CDR1 is SNHLY and CDR2 is FYNNEI. CDR3 length: 17 amino acids. Unmatched junction bases numbered 8, after V lost 4 bases and J lost 7 bases. This chain's CDR3 is CASSAHGLAGGGGELFF. CDR3 bases: TGTGCCAGCAGTGCCCATGGACTAGCGGGAGGTGGCGGGGAGCTGTTTTTT.

The J gene is TRBJ2-7, the V gene TRBV27; D is perhaps TRBD2 (6 bases). CDR1 is MNHEY, CDR2 SMNVEV, per germline (reference sequence). CDR3 length equals 16 residues. Trimming stripped 5 bases from V and 1 base from J, with 18 bases between. The CDR3 region is CASSPDVGGVSYEQYF. Here the CDR3 DNA reads TGTGCCAGCAGTCCCGACGTTGGCGGGGTGTCCTACGAGCAGTACTTC.

CDR3 bases: TGTGCCAGCAGTGAAGAGGTCGGCCAGGGGATGCAGCCCCAGCATTTT. This sequence encodes CASSEEVGQGMQPQHF. This rearrangement joins TRBV6-1 to TRBJ1-5, with a tentative D call TRBD1 (6 bases). V dropped 1 base and J dropped 7 bases, with 17 bases sitting between them. Germline lookup yields CDR1 MNHNS and CDR2 SASEGT. The CDR3 extends over 16 amino acids.

This clone turned up a few times. This sequence joins TRBV30 and TRBJ2-7, with TRBD2 as a possible D gene (5 bases). V was pared by 2 bases and J by 6 bases, with 14 bases between. Germline V CDR1 and CDR2: GTSNPN, SVGIG (reference sequence). The CDR3 has 13 amino acids. As DNA, the CDR3 is TGTGCCTGGAGTCCTTTAGGAGGAAGCGAGCAGTACTTC. As protein: CAWSPLGGSEQYF.

The chain couples TRBV27 to TRBJ2-7; 7 bases map to TRBD2. CDR3 size: 13 residues. V gave up 5 bases and J gave up 2 bases; unmatched junction bases: 3. Germline assignment: CDR1 MNHEY and CDR2 SMNVEV (reference sequence). In DNA, the CDR3 is TGTGCCAGCAGTACCGGGACTACCTACGAGCAGTACTTC. Its translation is CASSTGTTYEQYF.

The V and J genes are TRBV28 and TRBJ2-3, with TRBD1 matching over 7 bases. The V gene's germline CDR1 is MDHEN and CDR2 SYDVKM. The CDR3 runs 15 residues. Trimming removed 5 bases from V and 5 bases from J; junction bases left unmatched: 10. CDR3 coding DNA: TGTGCCAGCAGTAATCCGGGACAGACATTAGATACGCAGTATTTT. Translation: CASSNPGQTLDTQYF.

The V gene is TRBV7-7, the J gene TRBJ2-5, with D possibly matching TRBD1 (6 bases). Trimming cost V 4 bases and J 4 bases, with 7 bases left between them. This CDR3 has 12 amino acids. Germline assignment: CDR1 SSHAT and CDR2 FNYEAQ (reference sequence). The CDR3 sequence is CASSYRVETQYF. CDR3 DNA sequence: TGTGCCAGCAGCTACAGGGTAGAGACCCAGTACTTC. The full variable domain, with the rest looked up from reference TRBV7-7 and TRBJ2-5, is GAGVSQSPRYKVTKRGQDVTLRCDPISSHATLYWYQQALGQGPEFLTYFNYEAQPDKSGLPSDRFSAERPEGSISTLTIQRTEQRDSAMYRCASSYRVETQYFGPGTRLLVL.

The chain employs TRBV11-3 and TRBJ2-7; 7 bases are a match to TRBD2. CDR1 is SGHNT, CDR2 YENEEA, per germline. The CDR3 spans 14 residues. V was pared by 6 bases and J by 7 bases, with 12 bases of the junction left unmatched. The CDR3 spells CASSRGRGRGEQYF. The DNA of the CDR3 is TGTGCCAGCAGTCGTGGACGCGGGCGGGGGGAGCAGTACTTC.

V and J are TRBV30 and TRBJ2-7, with D possibly being TRBD2 (5 bases). The V gene's germline CDR1 is GTSNPN and CDR2 SVGIG (reference sequence). Trimming cost V 8 bases and J 0 bases, with 17 bases left between them. The CDR3 is 14 residues long. CDR3 nucleotides: TGTGCCGGCTCGAGATCCGGGAACTCCTACGAGCAGTACTTC. Protein product: CAGSRSGNSYEQYF.

This rearrangement joins TRBV5-1 to TRBJ2-7; TRBD1 matches 8 bases. V lost 4 bases to trimming and J lost 7 bases; unmatched junction nucleotides: 7. The length of the CDR3 is 13 residues. CDR1 is SGHRS and CDR2 is YFSETQ in the germline V gene. CDR3 loop: CASSVDRVREQYF. CDR3 DNA sequence: TGCGCCAGCAGCGTGGACAGGGTTCGGGAGCAGTACTTC.

The chain carries TRBV4-2 and TRBJ2-7, with 7 nucleotides matching TRBD2. CDR1 and CDR2 (germline): LGHNA, YNFKEQ. Unmatched junction bases numbered 11, after V lost 1 base and J lost 5 bases. The CDR3 length is 16 residues. CDR3 sequence (DNA): TGTGCCAGCAGCCAAGGCCCGGGGGGAGGAGGGAACGAGCAGTACTTC. This encodes CASSQGPGGGGNEQYF.

This rearrangement joins TRBV10-3 to TRBJ1-1, with D possibly TRBD1 on 5 matching bases. V was shortened by 4 bases and J by 1 base, with 13 bases between the two germline ends. Germline CDR1 ENHRY, CDR2 SYGVKD. The CDR3 spans 15 residues. CDR3 loop: CAISAREGGNTEAFF. The CDR3 nucleotides are TGTGCCATCAGTGCCAGGGAGGGTGGGAACACTGAAGCTTTCTTT.

The chain employs TRBV5-4 and TRBJ2-5; TRBD2 matches at 10 bases. This CDR3 is 16 amino acids long. The V and J ends lost 4 bases and 5 bases, in that order; junction bases with no gene match: 11. Germline V CDR1 and CDR2: SGHNT, YYREEE (reference sequence). The CDR3 loop is CASSLGAGGSRETQYF. The CDR3 DNA sequence: TGTGCCAGCAGCCTAGGAGCGGGAGGGTCCCGGGAGACCCAGTACTTC.

This clone was detected a few times. V gene TRBV7-8 combines with J gene TRBJ2-2; 9 nucleotides agree with TRBD1. The CDR3 spans 16 residues. CDR1 is SGHVS, CDR2 FQNEAQ, per germline. With 5 bases clipped from V and 5 bases from J, the junction kept 9 bases outside the gene matches. The CDR3 loop reads CASSTRTGAFTGELFF. CDR3 nucleotide sequence: TGTGCCAGCAGCACCCGGACAGGGGCTTTTACCGGGGAGCTGTTTTTT.

The chain couples TRBV13 to TRBJ2-1, with D perhaps TRBD2 (5 bases). Looked up from germline, CDR1 is PRHDT and CDR2 is FYEKMQ (reference sequence). The CDR3 loop spans 17 amino acids. With 7 bases removed from V and 0 bases from J, the gap between germline ends came to 19 bases. Here the CDR3 DNA reads TGTGCCAGCAACAAACCGAAAGGGAGTCCCTCCTACAATGAGCAGTTCTTC. Translation gives CASNKPKGSPSYNEQFF.

The chain uses TRBV7-2 and TRBJ2-7, with TRBD2 identical over 11 bases. The CDR3 consists of 16 residues. CDR1 is SGHTA and CDR2 is FQGNSA in the germline V gene. Losses at the gene ends were 5 bases for V and 2 bases for J; bases not matched to a gene: 8. The CDR3 spells CASSLGTSGAPYEQYF. The CDR3 DNA reads as TGTGCCAGCAGCCTCGGGACTAGCGGAGCCCCCTACGAGCAGTACTTC.

This clone was observed once. The gene calls are TRBV7-8 and TRBJ2-3; weak D call: TRBD2 (5 bases). Trimming stripped 5 bases from V and 3 bases from J, with 12 bases between. Germline V gene lookup returns CDR1 SGHVS and CDR2 FQNEAQ. CDR3 length: 14 residues. The CDR3 is CASSLGLKTDTQYF. The CDR3 DNA follows: TGTGCCAGCAGCCTAGGACTGAAAACAGATACGCAGTATTTT. The variable domain in full, completed from reference TRBV7-8 and TRBJ2-3, reads GAGVSQSPRYKVAKRGQDVALRCDPISGHVSLFWYQQALGQGPEFLTYFQNEAQLDKSGLPSDRFFAERPEGSVSTLKIQRTQQEDSAVYLCASSLGLKTDTQYFGPGTRLTVL.

The V call is TRBV7-9, the J call TRBJ2-2; 7 bases agree with TRBD2. Germline CDR1 SEHNR, CDR2 FQNEAQ (reference sequence). J gave up 1 base and V 6 bases, and 8 bases lay outside the gene matches. The CDR3 is 16 amino acids. CDR3 nucleotides: TGTGCCAGCAGTGCGTTAGCGGGCGAGAACACCGGGGAGCTGTTTTTT. Translated: CASSALAGENTGELFF.

The chain has TRBV30 and TRBJ1-2, with D maybe TRBD1 (5 bases). The germline V and J ends were trimmed by 3 bases and 8 bases, with 19 bases remaining between them. This CDR3 contains 14 residues. The germline CDR1 and CDR2 sequences are GTSNPN and SVGIG (reference sequence). In nucleotides, the CDR3 is TGTGCCTGGAGCAAATATGGGACTACGGGAGGCTACACCTTC. It translates to CAWSKYGTTGGYTF.

The J gene is TRBJ2-5, the V gene TRBV21-1; the table's D call of TRBD2 was not tested on the DNA. TRBV21-1 is flagged as a pseudogene. The CDR3 extends over 16 amino acids. For the CDR3, the DNA is TGTGCCAGCAGCAAAGTGGGCCTAGCGGGAGGAGAGACCCAGTACTTC. It is translated as CASSKVGLAGGETQYF.

The chain uses TRBV9 and TRBJ1-3; 9 bases line up with TRBD1. The CDR3 runs 15 residues. CDR1 and CDR2 (germline): SGDLS, YYNGEE. The ends lost 3 bases at V and 3 bases at J; junction bases unmatched: 4. The CDR3 spells CASSAGQGFGNTIYF. The CDR3 region has the DNA TGTGCCAGCAGCGCCGGACAGGGGTTTGGAAACACCATATATTTT.

The gene calls are TRBV5-1 and TRBJ2-3; D gene unclear. The germline V and J ends were trimmed by 0 bases and 0 bases, with 8 bases remaining between them. The CDR3 length is 15 residues. The germline gives CDR1 SGHRS, CDR2 YFSETQ. The CDR3 nucleotides are TGCGCCAGCAGCTTGGCAGGAATTAGCACAGATACGCAGTATTTT. This encodes CASSLAGISTDTQYF.

The rearrangement uses TRBV2 and TRBJ2-1; tentatively, D is TRBD1 (6 bases). Deletions cut 4 bases from V and 9 bases from J, with 10 bases between. CDR1 is SNHLY, CDR2 FYNNEI, per germline. The CDR3 is 12 residues long. DNA for the CDR3: TGTGCCAGCAGTGGGCAGGGGATTGAGCAGTTCTTC. Translation gives CASSGQGIEQFF.

The V and J genes are TRBV11-3 and TRBJ2-7; the D gene is possibly TRBD2 (6 bases). The CDR3 covers 14 residues. V shed 3 bases and J shed 12 bases, with 21 bases lying between them. Per the germline V gene, CDR1 is SGHNT and CDR2 is YENEEA. The CDR3 DNA reads TGTGCCAGCAGCTTCTCCGGGACTCAAGGGAAACTGTACTTC. This sequence encodes CASSFSGTQGKLYF.